This TCR beta chain was identified in a study of neurological immune-mediated disorders. In TCRdb, the 5' RACE reads were re-called with MiXCR into one record per CDR3 protein. The sample has roughly 89,000 distinct CDR3 sequences, 2.5% to 3% seen once; the top ten hold about 1%. In this sample, this clonotype turned up many times. Germline V CDR1 and CDR2: MNHNY, SVGAGI (reference sequence). The CDR3 runs to 15 residues. V was pared by 5 bases and J by 0 bases, with 13 bases between. This chain connects TRBV6-6 to TRBJ1-2; D possibly corresponds to TRBD1 (5 bases). The source material was PBMCs. This clonotype originated in a woman in her 30s with multiple sclerosis. CDR3 nucleotide sequence: TGTGCCAGCAGTAACCGGGACCGCGCTAACTATGGCTACACCTTC. Protein product: CASSNRDRANYGYTF.